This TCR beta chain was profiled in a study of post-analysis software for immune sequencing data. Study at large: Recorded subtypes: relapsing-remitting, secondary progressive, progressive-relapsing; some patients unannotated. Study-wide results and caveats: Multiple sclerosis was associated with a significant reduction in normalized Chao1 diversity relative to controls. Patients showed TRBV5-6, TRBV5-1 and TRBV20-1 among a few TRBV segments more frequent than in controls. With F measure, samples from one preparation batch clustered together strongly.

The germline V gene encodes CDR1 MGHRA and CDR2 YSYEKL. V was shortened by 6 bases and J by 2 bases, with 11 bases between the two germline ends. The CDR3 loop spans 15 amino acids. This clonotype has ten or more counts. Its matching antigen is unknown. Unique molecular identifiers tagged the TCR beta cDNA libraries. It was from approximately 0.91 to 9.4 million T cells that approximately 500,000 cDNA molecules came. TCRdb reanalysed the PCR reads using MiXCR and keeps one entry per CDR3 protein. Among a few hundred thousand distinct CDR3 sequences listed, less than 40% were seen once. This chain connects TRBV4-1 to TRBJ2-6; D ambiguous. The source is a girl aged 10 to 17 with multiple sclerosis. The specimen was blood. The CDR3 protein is CASSVVRPGANVLTF. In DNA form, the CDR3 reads TGCGCCAGCAGTGTCGTCAGACCTGGGGCCAACGTCCTGACTTTC.